Sequencing of this TCR beta chain was carried out in a study of radiotherapy plus CTLA-4 blockade in lung cancer. Whole-study context: The study recorded objective responses in 18% of patients and disease control in approximately 31%.

Sequenced by immunoSEQ multiplex PCR; TCRdb stores in-frame clones only, minus some. The top ten hold about 9% of the sample, which has about 59,000 clones, around 74% seen once. This clone was found once. Antigen specificity is unknown. Germline CDR1 SGHNT, CDR2 YENEEA. Trimming pared 0 bases from V and 9 bases from J, leaving 12 bases between. The CDR3 extends over 14 amino acids. Points from the study as a whole: Early blood T cell clone dynamics reportedly forecast response best, with interferon-beta. Clones derived from tumor TCRs expanded in blood after radiotherapy plus ipilimumab.

CTLA-4 blockade using ipilimumab, together with focal radiation, was received by patients with chemo-refractory metastatic non-small-cell lung cancer. This sample comprised peripheral blood, obtained from a patient treated with radiotherapy plus ipilimumab. The V gene is TRBV11-3, the J gene TRBJ2-1, with D perhaps TRBD2 (6 bases). The sequence was obtained from a human donor with non-small cell lung cancer whose response to radiotherapy plus ipilimumab could not be evaluated. CDR3 bases: TGTGCCAGCAGCTTAGATCGGAATAGCGGTGAGCAGTTCTTC. Amino acid sequence: CASSLDRNSGEQFF.